One TCR beta chain is described in this entry. This CDR3 has 12 residues. V was pared by 3 bases and J by 9 bases, with 9 bases between. The data were obtained in a study of T-cell memory formation after mild COVID-19. TCRdb reprocessed the 5' RACE reads with MiXCR, giving one entry per CDR3 protein. The sample holds roughly 550,000 distinct CDR3 sequences; about a fifth are singletons and the top ten take about an eighth. The source material was PBMCs or a T cell subset sorted from them (not recorded which). The chain carries TRBV12-3 or TRBV12-4 and TRBJ1-5; no clear D gene. The sequence came from an adult woman who had mild COVID-19 (a few samples of this study predate the infection). Cell type and time point are not known. The chain's CDR3 is CASSFNARPQHF. CDR3 bases: TGTGCCAGCAGTTTTAATGCCCGGCCCCAGCATTTT.